These 8 T cell receptor beta chains were sequenced from one sample in a study of T-cell memory formation after mild COVID-19. TCRdb independently ran MiXCR on the 5' RACE reads; one entry per CDR3 protein. The data hold 270,000 or so distinct CDR3 sequences, with approximately 15% observed a single time. The sequencing sample was made of PBMCs or a T cell subset sorted from them (not recorded which). Receptors originate from a young man who had mild COVID-19 (a few samples of this study predate the infection). Cell type and time point are not known.

This clonotype occurred a few times. This sequence joins TRBV12-3 or TRBV12-4 and TRBJ2-1; 13 bases match TRBD2. V trimming: 4 bases; J trimming: 10 bases; junction bases outside the gene matches: 13. CDR3 size: 17 residues. The CDR3 DNA follows: TGTGCCAGCAGTTCTCACCGACTAGCGGGGGGCCGGGGAGAGCAGTTCTTC. Translation: CASSSHRLAGGRGEQFF.

This clonotype has a count of ten or more. V usage is TRBV7-2 and J usage is TRBJ1-1, with 7 bases matching TRBD1. Germline CDR1 SGHTA, CDR2 FQGNSA. This CDR3 has 13 amino acids. The junction had 3 bases not matched to a gene; V was cut back by 4 bases and J by 4 bases. The CDR3, as DNA: TGTGCCAGCAGCTCTCCAGGGGGCACTGAAGCTTTCTTT. This codes for CASSSPGGTEAFF. Full variable domain (remainder filled in from reference TRBV7-2 and TRBJ1-1): GAGVSQSPSNKVTEKGKDVELRCDPISGHTALYWYRQSLGQGLEFLIYFQGNSAPDKSGLPSDRFSAERTGGSVSTLTIQRTQQEDSAVYLCASSSPGGTEAFFGQGTRLTVV.

The table lists this clonotype with a few counts. J is TRBJ2-1 and V is TRBV5-1; D ambiguous. CDR3 size: 15 residues. V shed 1 base and J shed 7 bases, with 15 bases lying between them. Per the germline V gene, CDR1 is SGHRS and CDR2 is YFSETQ. CDR3 DNA: TGCGCCAGCAGCTTGCAGCGACCCTCATTGAATGAGCAGTTCTTC. This gives the protein CASSLQRPSLNEQFF.

This clonotype came up a few times. The chain joins TRBV10-3 to TRBJ2-3, with no clear D. The CDR3 runs 11 residues. Trimming took 4 bases from V and 1 from J, leaving 0 bases between them. Germline V gene data show CDR1 as ENHRY and CDR2 as SYGVKD. This CDR3 reads CAISGTDTQYF. As DNA, the CDR3 is TGTGCCATCAGTGGCACAGATACGCAGTATTTT.

This clonotype was found a few times. The chain carries TRBV29-1 and TRBJ1-1; weak D call: TRBD1 (6 bases). This CDR3 comprises 14 residues. V lost 4 bases and J lost 0, with 12 bases in between. From germline, CDR1 is SQVTM and CDR2 ANQGSEA. CDR3 in DNA: TGCAGCGTTGGAGAGGCAGGGGTGAACACTGAAGCTTTCTTT. Translating it yields CSVGEAGVNTEAFF.

This clonotype appeared a few times. The chain employs TRBV7-2 and TRBJ2-1, with D uncertain. There are 14 residues in the CDR3. Trimming stripped 3 bases from V and 8 bases from J, with 14 bases between. From germline, CDR1 is SGHTA and CDR2 FQGNSA. CDR3 nucleotide sequence: TGTGCCAGCAGCTTCAAAGGAAGTTTTGATGAGCAGTTCTTC. Translated, it gives CASSFKGSFDEQFF.

The sample holds one count of this clonotype. A single base separates this from a much larger clone, so it may be a read error. The V call is TRBV6-6, the J call TRBJ2-5, with 10 positions matching TRBD1. V lost 2 bases, J lost 3 bases, and 3 bases stayed unmatched. Germline V gives CDR1 MNHNY, CDR2 SVGAGI (reference sequence). The CDR3 runs to 15 residues. CDR3 DNA: TGTGCCAGCAGTTACCCGGACAGGGGGAAAGAGACCCAGTACTTC. Residues: CASSYPDRGKETQYF.

This clonotype came up a few times. The genes are TRBV11-1 and TRBJ2-5; 11 positions agree with TRBD2. The junction had 11 bases not matched to a gene; V was cut back by 4 bases and J by 1 base. CDR1 and CDR2 from the germline V gene are SGHAT and FQDESV (reference sequence). The CDR3 has 18 residues. CDR3: CASSSGLLAGGLQETQYF. In nucleotides, the CDR3 is TGTGCCAGCAGCTCTGGTCTGCTAGCGGGGGGCCTCCAAGAGACCCAGTACTTC.